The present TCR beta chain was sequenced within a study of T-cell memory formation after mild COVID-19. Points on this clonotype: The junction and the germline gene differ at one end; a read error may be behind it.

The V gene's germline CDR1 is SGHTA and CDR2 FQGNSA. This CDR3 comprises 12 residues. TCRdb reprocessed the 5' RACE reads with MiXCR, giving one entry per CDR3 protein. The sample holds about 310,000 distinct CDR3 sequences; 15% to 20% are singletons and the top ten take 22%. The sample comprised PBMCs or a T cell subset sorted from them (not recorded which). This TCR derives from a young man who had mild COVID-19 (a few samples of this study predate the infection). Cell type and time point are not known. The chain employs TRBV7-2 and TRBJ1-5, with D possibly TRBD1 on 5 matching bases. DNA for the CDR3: TGTGCCAGCAGCCTTGACAGCCAGCCCCAGCGTTTT. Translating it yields CASSLDSQPQRF.